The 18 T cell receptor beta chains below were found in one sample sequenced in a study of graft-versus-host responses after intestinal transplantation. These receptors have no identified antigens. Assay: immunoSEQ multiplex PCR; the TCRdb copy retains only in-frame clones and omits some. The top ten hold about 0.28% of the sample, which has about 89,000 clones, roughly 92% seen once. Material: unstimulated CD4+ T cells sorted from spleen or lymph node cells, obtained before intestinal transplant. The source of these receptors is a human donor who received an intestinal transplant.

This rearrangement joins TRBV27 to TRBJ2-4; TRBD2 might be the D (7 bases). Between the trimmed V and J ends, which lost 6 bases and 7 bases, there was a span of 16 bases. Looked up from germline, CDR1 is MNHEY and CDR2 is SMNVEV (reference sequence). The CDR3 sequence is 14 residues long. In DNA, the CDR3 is TGTGCCAGCAGCCCTACAGGGAGGGTGAACATTCAGTACTTC. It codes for CASSPTGRVNIQYF.

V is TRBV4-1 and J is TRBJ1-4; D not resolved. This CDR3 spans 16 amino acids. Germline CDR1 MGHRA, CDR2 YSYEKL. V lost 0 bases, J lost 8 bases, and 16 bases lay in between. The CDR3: CASSQDVAASKEKLFF. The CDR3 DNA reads TGCGCCAGCAGCCAAGATGTGGCAGCTAGTAAGGAAAAACTGTTTTTT.

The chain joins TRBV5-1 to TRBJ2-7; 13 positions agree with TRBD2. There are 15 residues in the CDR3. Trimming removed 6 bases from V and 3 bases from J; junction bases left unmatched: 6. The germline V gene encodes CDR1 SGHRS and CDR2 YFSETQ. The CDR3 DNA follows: TGCGCCAGCACCGAAGGACTAGCGGGAGACTACGAGCAGTACTTC. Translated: CASTEGLAGDYEQYF.

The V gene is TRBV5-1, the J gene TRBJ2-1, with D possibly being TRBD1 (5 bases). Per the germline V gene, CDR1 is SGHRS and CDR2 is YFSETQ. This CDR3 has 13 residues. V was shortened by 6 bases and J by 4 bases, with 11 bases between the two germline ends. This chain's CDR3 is CASTLKGYNEQFF. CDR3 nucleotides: TGCGCCAGCACCTTAAAGGGGTACAATGAGCAGTTCTTC.

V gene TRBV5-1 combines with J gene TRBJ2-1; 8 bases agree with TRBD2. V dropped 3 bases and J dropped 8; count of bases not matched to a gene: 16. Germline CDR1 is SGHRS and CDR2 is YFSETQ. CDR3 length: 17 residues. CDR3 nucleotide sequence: TGCGCCAGCAGCTGGGGATTCGGAGCGGGAGATTTGGATGAGCAGTTCTTC. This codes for CASSWGFGAGDLDEQFF.

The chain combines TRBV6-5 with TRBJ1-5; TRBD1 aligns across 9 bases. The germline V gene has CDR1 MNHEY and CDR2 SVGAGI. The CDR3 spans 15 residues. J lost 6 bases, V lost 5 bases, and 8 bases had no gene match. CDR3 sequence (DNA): TGTGCCAGCAGTAGACAGGGGGAGAGGGGTCAGCCCCAGCATTTT. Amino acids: CASSRQGERGQPQHF.

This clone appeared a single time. The CDR3 coding sequence is TGCGCCAGCAGAAGCGCGGGGGGATGGAACTATGGCTACACCTTC. Protein: CASRSAGGWNYGYTF. The chain links TRBV4-1 to TRBJ1-2; possible D gene TRBD1, 5 bases. V lost 6 bases, J lost 2 bases, and 16 bases lay in between. Per the germline V gene, CDR1 is MGHRA and CDR2 is YSYEKL. This CDR3 region has 15 residues.

The CDR3 sequence is CASSSYTPDRGRFAAFF. CDR3 DNA sequence: TGTGCCAGCAGCTCATACACCCCGGACAGGGGGCGGTTTGCAGCTTTCTTT. V is TRBV5-8 and J is TRBJ1-1, with 11 bases fitting TRBD1. The CDR3 is made up of 17 amino acids. Trimming at V came to 3 bases and at J to 10 bases, leaving 17 bases not matched to a gene. Germline-derived CDR1 and CDR2 are SGHTS and YDEGEE. The full variable domain, rest sourced from reference TRBV5-8 and TRBJ1-1, is EAGVTQSPTHLIKTRGQQATLRCSPISGHTSVYWYQQALGLGLQFLLWYDEGEERNRGNFPPRFSGRQFPNYSSELNVNALELEDSALYLCASSSYTPDRGRFAAFFGQGTRLTVV.

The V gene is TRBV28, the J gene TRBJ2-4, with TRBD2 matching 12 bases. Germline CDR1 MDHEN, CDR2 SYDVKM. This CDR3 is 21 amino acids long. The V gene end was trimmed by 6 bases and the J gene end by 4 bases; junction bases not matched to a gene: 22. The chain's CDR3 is CASRTSGSALAGLDPKNIQYF. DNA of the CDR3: TGTGCCAGCAGGACTAGCGGGAGTGCACTAGCTGGCCTCGACCCAAAAAACATTCAGTACTTC. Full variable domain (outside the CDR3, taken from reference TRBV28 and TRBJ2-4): DVKVTQSSRYLVKRTGEKVFLECVQDMDHENMFWYRQDPGLGLRLIYFSYDVKMKEKGDIPEGYSVSREKKERFSLILESASTNQTSMYLCASRTSGSALAGLDPKNIQYFGAGTRLSVL.

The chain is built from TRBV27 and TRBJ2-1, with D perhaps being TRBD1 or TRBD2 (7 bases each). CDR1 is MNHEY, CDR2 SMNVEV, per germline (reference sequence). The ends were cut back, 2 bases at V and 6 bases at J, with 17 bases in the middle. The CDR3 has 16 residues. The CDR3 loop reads CASSLRGREFVNEQFF. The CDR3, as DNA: TGTGCCAGCAGTTTAAGGGGGCGGGAGTTTGTCAATGAGCAGTTCTTC.

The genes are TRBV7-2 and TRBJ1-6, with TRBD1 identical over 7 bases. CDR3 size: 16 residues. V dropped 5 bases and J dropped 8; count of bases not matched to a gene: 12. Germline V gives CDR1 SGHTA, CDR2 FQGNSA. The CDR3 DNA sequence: TGTGCCAGCAGCCAAGGCGGGGGACAGTGGTATTCACCCCTCCACTTT. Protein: CASSQGGGQWYSPLHF.

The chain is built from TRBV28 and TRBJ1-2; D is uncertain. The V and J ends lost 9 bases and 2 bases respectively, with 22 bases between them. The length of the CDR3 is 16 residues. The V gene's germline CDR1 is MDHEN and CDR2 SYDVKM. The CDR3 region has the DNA TGTGCCAGTTGGTCCCGGGTGGGAATATCCAACTATGGCTACACCTTC. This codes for CASWSRVGISNYGYTF.

The DNA for the CDR3 is TGTGCCAGCAGCCAAGCTCACCTCGGAGGGAGCTACGAGCAGTACTTC. Protein: CASSQAHLGGSYEQYF. V is TRBV4-2 and J is TRBJ2-7, with D possibly TRBD2 on 6 matching bases. CDR1 is LGHNA and CDR2 is YNFKEQ in the germline V gene. V dropped 1 base and J dropped 3 bases, with 16 bases sitting between them. The CDR3 is 16 residues long.

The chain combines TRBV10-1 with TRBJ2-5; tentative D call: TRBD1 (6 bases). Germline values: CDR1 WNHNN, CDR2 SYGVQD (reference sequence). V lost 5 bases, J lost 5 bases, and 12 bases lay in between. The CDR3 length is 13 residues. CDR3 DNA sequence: TGCGCCAGCAGTCCCTGGCAGGGGGAGACCCAGTACTTC. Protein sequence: CASSPWQGETQYF.

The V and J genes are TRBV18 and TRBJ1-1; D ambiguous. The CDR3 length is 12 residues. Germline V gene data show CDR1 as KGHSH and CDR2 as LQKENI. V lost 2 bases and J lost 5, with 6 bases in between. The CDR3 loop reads CASSPGRTEAFF. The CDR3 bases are TGTGCCAGCTCACCAGGTAGGACTGAAGCTTTCTTT.

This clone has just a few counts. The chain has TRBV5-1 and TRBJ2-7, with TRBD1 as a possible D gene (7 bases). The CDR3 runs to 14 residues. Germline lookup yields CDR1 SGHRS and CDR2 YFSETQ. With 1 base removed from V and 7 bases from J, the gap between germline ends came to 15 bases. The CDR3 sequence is CASSLQGGLGEQYF. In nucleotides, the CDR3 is TGCGCCAGCAGCTTGCAGGGGGGCCTCGGGGAGCAGTACTTC. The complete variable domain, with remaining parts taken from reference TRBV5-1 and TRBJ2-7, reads KAGVTQTPRYLIKTRGQQVTLSCSPISGHRSVSWYQQTPGQGLQFLFEYFSETQRNKGNFPGRFSGRQFSNSRSEMNVSTLELGDSALYLCASSLQGGLGEQYFGPGTRLTVT.

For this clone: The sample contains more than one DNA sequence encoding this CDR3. CDR3 sequence reads: CASSYGVSQETQYF. Written as DNA, the CDR3 is TGTGCCAGCAGTTACGGGGTCTCCCAAGAGACCCAGTACTTC. The chain links TRBV6-5 to TRBJ2-5; D is uncertain. V lost 2 bases to trimming and J lost 1 base, with 8 bases between them. The CDR3 has 14 residues. Germline V lookup: CDR1 MNHEY, CDR2 SVGAGI.

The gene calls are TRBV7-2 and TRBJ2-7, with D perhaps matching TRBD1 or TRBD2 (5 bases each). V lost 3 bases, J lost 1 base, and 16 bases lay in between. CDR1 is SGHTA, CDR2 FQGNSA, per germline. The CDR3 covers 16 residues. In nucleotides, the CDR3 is TGTGCCAGCAGCTTGGCCTTGCAGGGACCATCCTACGAGCAGTACTTC. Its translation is CASSLALQGPSYEQYF.